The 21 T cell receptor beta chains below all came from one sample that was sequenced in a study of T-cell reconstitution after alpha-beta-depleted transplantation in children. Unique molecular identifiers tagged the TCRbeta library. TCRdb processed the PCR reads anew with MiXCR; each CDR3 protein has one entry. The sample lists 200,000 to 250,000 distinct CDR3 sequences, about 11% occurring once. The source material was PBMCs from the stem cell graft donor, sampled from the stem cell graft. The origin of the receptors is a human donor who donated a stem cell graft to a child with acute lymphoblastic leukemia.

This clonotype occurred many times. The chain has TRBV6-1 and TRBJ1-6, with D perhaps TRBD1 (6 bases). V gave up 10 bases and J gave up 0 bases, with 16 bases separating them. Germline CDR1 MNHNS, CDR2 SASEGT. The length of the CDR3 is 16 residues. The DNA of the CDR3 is TGTGCCACCTGCACCGACAGGAGCTCCTATAATTCACCCCTCCACTTT. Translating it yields CATCTDRSSYNSPLHF.

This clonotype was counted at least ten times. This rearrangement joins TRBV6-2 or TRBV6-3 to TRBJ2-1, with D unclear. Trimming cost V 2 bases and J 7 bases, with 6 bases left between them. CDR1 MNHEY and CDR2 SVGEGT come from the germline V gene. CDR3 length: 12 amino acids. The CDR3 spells CASSYDLNEQFF. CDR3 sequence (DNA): TGTGCCAGCAGTTACGATCTGAATGAGCAGTTCTTC.

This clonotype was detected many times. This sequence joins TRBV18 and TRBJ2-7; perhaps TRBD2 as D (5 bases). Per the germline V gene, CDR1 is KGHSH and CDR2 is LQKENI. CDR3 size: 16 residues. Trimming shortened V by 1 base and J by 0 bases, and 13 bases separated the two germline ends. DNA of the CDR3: TGTGCCAGCTCACCACAAGAGACTACCAGCTCCTACGAGCAGTACTTC. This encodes CASSPQETTSSYEQYF.

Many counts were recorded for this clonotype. In DNA form, the CDR3 reads TGTGCCAGCAGTTTTTCCACAGGCAAGAAGGGAGAGACCCAGTACTTC. Its translation is CASSFSTGKKGETQYF. The V call is TRBV28, the J call TRBJ2-5; weak D call: TRBD1 (5 bases). Trimming removed 3 bases from V and 4 bases from J, with 18 bases in between. The CDR3 spans 16 residues. Germline V gene data show CDR1 as MDHEN and CDR2 as SYDVKM.

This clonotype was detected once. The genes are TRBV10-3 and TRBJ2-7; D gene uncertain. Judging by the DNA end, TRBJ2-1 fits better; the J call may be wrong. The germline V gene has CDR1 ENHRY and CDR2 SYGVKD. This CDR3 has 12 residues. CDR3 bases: TGTGCCATCAGTGAGCCGAGGAGTGAGCAGTTCTTC. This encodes CAISEPRSEQFF.

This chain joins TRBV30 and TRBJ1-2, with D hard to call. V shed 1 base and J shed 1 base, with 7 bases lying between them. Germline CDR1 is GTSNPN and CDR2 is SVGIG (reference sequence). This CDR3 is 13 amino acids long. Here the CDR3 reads CAWSETRNYGYTF. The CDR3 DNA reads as TGTGCCTGGAGTGAAACCCGTAACTATGGCTACACCTTC. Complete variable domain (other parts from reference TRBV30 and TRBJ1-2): SQTIHQWPATLVQPVGSPLSLECTVEGTSNPNLYWYRQAAGRGLQLLFYSVGIGQISSEVPQNLSASRPQDRQFILSSKKLLLSDSGFYLCAWSETRNYGYTFGSGTRLTVV.

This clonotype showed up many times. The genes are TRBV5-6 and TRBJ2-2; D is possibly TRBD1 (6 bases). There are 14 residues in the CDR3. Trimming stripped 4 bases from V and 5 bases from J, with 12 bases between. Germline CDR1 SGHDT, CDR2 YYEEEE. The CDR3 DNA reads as TGTGCCAGCAGCCAAACAGGGATAACCGGGGAGCTGTTTTTT. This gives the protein CASSQTGITGELFF.

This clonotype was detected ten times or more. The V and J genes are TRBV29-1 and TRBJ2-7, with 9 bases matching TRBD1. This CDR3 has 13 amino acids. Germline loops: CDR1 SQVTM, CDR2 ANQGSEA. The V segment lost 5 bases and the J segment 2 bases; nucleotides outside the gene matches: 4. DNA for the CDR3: TGCAGCGTTATAGGGGACAGGGCCTACGAGCAGTACTTC. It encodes CSVIGDRAYEQYF.

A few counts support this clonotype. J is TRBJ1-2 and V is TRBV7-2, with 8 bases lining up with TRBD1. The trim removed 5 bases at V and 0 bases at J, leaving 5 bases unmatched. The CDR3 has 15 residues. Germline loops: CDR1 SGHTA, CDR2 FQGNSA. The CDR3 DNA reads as TGTGCCAGCAGCCCACAGGGACAGGCTAACTATGGCTACACCTTC. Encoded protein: CASSPQGQANYGYTF.

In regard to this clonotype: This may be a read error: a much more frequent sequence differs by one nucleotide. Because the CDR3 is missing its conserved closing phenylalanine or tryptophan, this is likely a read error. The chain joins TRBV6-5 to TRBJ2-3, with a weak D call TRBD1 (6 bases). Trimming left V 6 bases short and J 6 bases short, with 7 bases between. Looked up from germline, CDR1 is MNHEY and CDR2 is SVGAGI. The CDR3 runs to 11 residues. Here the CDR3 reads CASRRGDTQYL. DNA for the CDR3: TGTGCCAGCAGAAGGGGGGATACGCAGTATCTT.

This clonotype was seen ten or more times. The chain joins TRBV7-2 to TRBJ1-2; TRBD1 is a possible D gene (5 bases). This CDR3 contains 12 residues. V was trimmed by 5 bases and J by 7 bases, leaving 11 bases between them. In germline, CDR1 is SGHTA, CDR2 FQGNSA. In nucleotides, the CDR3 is TGTGCCAGCAGCCCATACGACAGTGGCTACACCTTC. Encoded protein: CASSPYDSGYTF.

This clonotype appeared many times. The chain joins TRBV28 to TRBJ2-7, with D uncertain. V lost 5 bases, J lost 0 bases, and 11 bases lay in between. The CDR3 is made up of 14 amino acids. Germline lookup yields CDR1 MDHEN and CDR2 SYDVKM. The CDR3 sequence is CASSPAGASYEQYF. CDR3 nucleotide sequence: TGTGCCAGCAGTCCCGCAGGAGCCTCCTACGAGCAGTACTTC.

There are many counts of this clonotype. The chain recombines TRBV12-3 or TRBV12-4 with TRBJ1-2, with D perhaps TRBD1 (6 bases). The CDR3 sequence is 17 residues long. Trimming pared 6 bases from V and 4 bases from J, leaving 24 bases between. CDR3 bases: TGTGCCAGCAGCCCGAAGGGGGGGGCTCGGTTCGCCTATGGCTACACCTTC. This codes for CASSPKGGARFAYGYTF.

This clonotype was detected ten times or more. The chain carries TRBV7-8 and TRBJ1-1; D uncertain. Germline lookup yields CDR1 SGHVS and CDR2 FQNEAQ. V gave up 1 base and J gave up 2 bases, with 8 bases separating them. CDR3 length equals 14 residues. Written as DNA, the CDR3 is TGTGCCAGCAGCTTAGGCGCAATCAACACTGAAGCTTTCTTT. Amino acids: CASSLGAINTEAFF.

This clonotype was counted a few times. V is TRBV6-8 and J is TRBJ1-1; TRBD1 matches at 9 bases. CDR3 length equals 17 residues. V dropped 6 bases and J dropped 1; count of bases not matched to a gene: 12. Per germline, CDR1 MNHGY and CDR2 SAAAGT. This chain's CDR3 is CASSAGQGSGRNTEAFF. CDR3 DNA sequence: TGTGCCAGCAGCGCTGGACAGGGGAGCGGAAGGAACACTGAAGCTTTCTTT.

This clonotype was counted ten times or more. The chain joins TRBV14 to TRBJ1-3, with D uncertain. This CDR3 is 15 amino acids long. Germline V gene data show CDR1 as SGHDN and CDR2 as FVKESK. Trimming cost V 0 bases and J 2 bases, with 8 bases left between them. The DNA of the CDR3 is TGTGCCAGCAGCCAAGAAAGAATCCCTGGAAACACCATATATTTT. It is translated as CASSQERIPGNTIYF. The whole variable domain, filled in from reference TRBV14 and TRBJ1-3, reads EAGVTQFPSHSVIEKGQTVTLRCDPISGHDNLYWYRRVMGKEIKFLLHFVKESKQDESGMPNNRFLAERTGGTYSTLKVQPAELEDSGVYFCASSQERIPGNTIYFGEGSWLTVV.

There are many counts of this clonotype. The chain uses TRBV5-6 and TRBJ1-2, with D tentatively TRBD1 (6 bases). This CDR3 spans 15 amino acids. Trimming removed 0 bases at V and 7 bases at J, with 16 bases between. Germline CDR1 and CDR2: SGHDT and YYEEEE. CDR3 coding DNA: TGTGCCAGCAGCTTGGCAGGGGCGTCTAATGTTGGCTACACCTTC. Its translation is CASSLAGASNVGYTF.

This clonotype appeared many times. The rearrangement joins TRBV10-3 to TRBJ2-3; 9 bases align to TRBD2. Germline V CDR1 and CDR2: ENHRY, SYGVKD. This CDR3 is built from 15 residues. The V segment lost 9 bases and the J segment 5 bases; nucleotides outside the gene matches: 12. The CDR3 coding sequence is TGTGCCATAAGGCTAGCGGGAATTCAGGGAGATACGCAGTATTTT. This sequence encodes CAIRLAGIQGDTQYF.

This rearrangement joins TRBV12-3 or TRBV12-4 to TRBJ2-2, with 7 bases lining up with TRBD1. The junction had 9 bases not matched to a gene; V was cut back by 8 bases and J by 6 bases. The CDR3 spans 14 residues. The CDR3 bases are TGTGCCAGCGTAACAGGGGAAAGTTCCGGGGAGCTGTTTTTT. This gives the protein CASVTGESSGELFF.

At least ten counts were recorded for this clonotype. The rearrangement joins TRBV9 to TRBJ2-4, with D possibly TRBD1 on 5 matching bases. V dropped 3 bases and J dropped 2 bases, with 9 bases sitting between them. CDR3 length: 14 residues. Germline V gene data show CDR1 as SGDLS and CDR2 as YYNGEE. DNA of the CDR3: TGTGCCAGCAGCGCAGGGCGCTCCAAAAACATTCAGTACTTC. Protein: CASSAGRSKNIQYF.

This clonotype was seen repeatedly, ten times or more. CDR3 sequence reads: CASSLHQGLLRGQYF. In DNA, the CDR3 is TGCGCCAGCAGCCTACACCAGGGACTACTACGAGGGCAGTACTTC. This sequence joins TRBV5-1 and TRBJ2-7; 7 nucleotides line up with TRBD2. The CDR3 extends over 15 amino acids. CDR1 is SGHRS, CDR2 YFSETQ, per germline. V lost 4 bases, J lost 9 bases, and 16 bases stayed unmatched.